Following are 18 T cell receptor beta chains from one sample sequenced in a study of response to subunit inactivated influenza vaccine. In TCRdb, the RT-PCR reads were re-called with MiXCR into one record per CDR3 protein. The table lists a few hundred thousand distinct CDR3 sequences, roughly 22% of them singletons. The sample in question was PBMCs from blood, obtained 21 months after vaccination. These receptors came from a man aged 45 to 70 who received an inactivated influenza vaccine.

This clonotype was counted only a few times. This chain uses TRBV19 with TRBJ1-1; D is perhaps TRBD1 (6 bases). CDR1 and CDR2 (germline): LNHDA, SQIVND (reference sequence). The CDR3 runs 14 residues. Trimming removed 4 bases at V and 4 bases at J, with 13 bases between. DNA for the CDR3: TGTGCCAGTAGTACAATGACAGGATTCACTGAAGCTTTCTTT. Its translation is CASSTMTGFTEAFF. Complete variable domain (other parts from reference TRBV19 and TRBJ1-1): DGGITQSPKYLFRKEGQNVTLSCEQNLNHDAMYWYRQDPGQGLRLIYYSQIVNDFQKGDIAEGYSVSREKKESFPLTVTSAQKNPTAFYLCASSTMTGFTEAFFGQGTRLTVV.

V and J are TRBV30 and TRBJ1-2; D ambiguous. Trimming removed 4 bases at V and 6 bases at J, with 18 bases between. CDR1 is GTSNPN, CDR2 SVGIG, per germline (reference sequence). This CDR3 comprises 14 residues. The CDR3 reads CAWTSGREDDGYTF. CDR3 coding DNA: TGTGCCTGGACCAGCGGCCGGGAGGATGATGGCTACACCTTC.

This clonotype showed up just a few times. The CDR3 nucleotides are TGTGCCAGTAGAGACCGGGCCCAGGGGATTTACAATGAGCAGTTCTTC. It translates to CASRDRAQGIYNEQFF. The V call is TRBV19, the J call TRBJ2-1; D is possibly TRBD1 (6 bases). CDR1 and CDR2 from the germline V gene are LNHDA and SQIVND (reference sequence). The germline V and J ends were trimmed by 6 bases and 4 bases, with 19 bases remaining between them. This CDR3 comprises 16 residues.

This clonotype was counted only a few times. This chain connects TRBV20-1 to TRBJ2-1; tentatively, D is TRBD2 (6 bases). The V and J ends lost 1 base and 3 bases respectively, with 16 bases between them. Germline lookup yields CDR1 DFQATT and CDR2 SNEGSKA (reference sequence). The CDR3 runs 16 residues. CDR3 residues: CSARVITSGFYNEQFF. For the CDR3, the DNA is TGCAGTGCTAGAGTAATTACGAGCGGGTTCTACAATGAGCAGTTCTTC.

This clonotype was picked up a small number of times. V is TRBV6-5 and J is TRBJ2-5; 7 positions agree with TRBD1. Germline V gives CDR1 MNHEY, CDR2 SVGAGI. With V trimmed by 4 bases and J by 2 bases, 10 bases remained unmatched. This CDR3 spans 16 amino acids. This CDR3 reads CASSSPRGIPQETQYF. CDR3 nucleotide sequence: TGTGCCAGCAGTTCTCCCAGGGGGATCCCTCAAGAGACCCAGTACTTC.

This clonotype was seen a handful of times. The chain has TRBV28 and TRBJ1-2, with TRBD1 as a possible D gene (5 bases). CDR1 and CDR2 (germline): MDHEN, SYDVKM. The CDR3 has 15 amino acids. Trimming removed 3 bases from V and 0 bases from J, with 11 bases in between. The CDR3 loop is CASSFVWDPNYGYTF. CDR3 DNA sequence: TGTGCCAGCAGTTTTGTCTGGGACCCTAACTATGGCTACACCTTC.

This clonotype was recorded a few times. The chain recombines TRBV7-2 with TRBJ1-6; 8 nucleotides line up with TRBD1. With V trimmed by 5 bases and J by 10 bases, 10 bases remained unmatched. The CDR3 runs to 15 residues. Germline V gives CDR1 SGHTA, CDR2 FQGNSA. CDR3: CASSPGDRWGSPLHF. The DNA of the CDR3 is TGTGCCAGCAGCCCGGGGGACAGGTGGGGGTCACCCCTCCACTTT.

The gene calls are TRBV27 and TRBJ2-3; TRBD2 agrees at 7 bases. CDR1 MNHEY and CDR2 SMNVEV come from the germline V gene (reference sequence). With V trimmed by 2 bases and J by 3 bases, 14 bases remained unmatched. This CDR3 region has 18 residues. CDR3 protein: CASSLAWGGGRGTDTQYF. The CDR3 DNA follows: TGTGCCAGCAGTTTAGCCTGGGGTGGAGGGAGGGGAACAGATACGCAGTATTTT.

Only a few counts were recorded for this clonotype. J is TRBJ1-1 and V is TRBV24-1; D ambiguous. This CDR3 region has 11 residues. CDR1 and CDR2 from the germline V gene are KGHDR and SFDVKD. Trimming left V 9 bases short and J 4 bases short, with 8 bases between. Here the CDR3 reads CATFDLTEAFF. CDR3 nucleotide sequence: TGTGCCACCTTCGACCTCACTGAAGCTTTCTTT.

This clonotype was seen only a few times. V gene TRBV7-9 combines with J gene TRBJ2-5; D ambiguous. V lost 1 base and J 1 base, leaving 7 bases between the germline ends. This CDR3 has 14 residues. Germline CDR1 and CDR2: SEHNR and FQNEAQ (reference sequence). The CDR3 loop is CASSLDTFQETQYF. The CDR3 DNA reads as TGTGCCAGCAGCTTAGACACCTTCCAAGAGACCCAGTACTTC.

This clonotype appeared a few times. The rearrangement joins TRBV10-3 to TRBJ1-5; the D gene is possibly TRBD1 (5 bases). This CDR3 spans 15 amino acids. Looked up from germline, CDR1 is ENHRY and CDR2 is SYGVKD. Trimming took 0 bases from V and 2 from J, leaving 8 bases between them. The CDR3 DNA is TGTGCCATCAGTGAGTCGAGGGACGGCAATCAGCCCCAGCATTTT. Encoded protein: CAISESRDGNQPQHF.

This clonotype was observed a handful of times. The rearrangement joins TRBV10-2 to TRBJ2-3, with 9 positions matching TRBD2. The CDR3 length is 15 residues. From germline, CDR1 is WSHSY and CDR2 SAAADI. V gave up 6 bases and J gave up 7 bases; unmatched junction bases: 11. CDR3 sequence reads: CASSATGLAGNTQYF. The DNA of the CDR3 is TGCGCCAGCAGCGCTACGGGACTAGCAGGAAATACGCAGTATTTT.

This clonotype was seen at least ten times. Sequence at one end of the junction differs from germline and may be a read error. The V call is TRBV7-2, the J call TRBJ1-5; D is unresolved. The CDR3 spans 15 residues. CDR1 and CDR2 from the germline V gene are SGHTA and FQGNSA. The CDR3 region has the DNA TGTGCCAGCAGTTTAGTTGGATATAGCAATCAGCCCCAGCATTTT. Residues: CASSLVGYSNQPQHF.

This clonotype was counted only a few times. The rearrangement joins TRBV7-2 to TRBJ2-7; no clear D. Germline V lookup: CDR1 SGHTA, CDR2 FQGNSA. V shed 1 base and J shed 0 bases, with 10 bases lying between them. The length of the CDR3 is 15 residues. The CDR3 nucleotides are TGTGCCAGCAGCTTAGAACCGGTGGCCTCCTACGAGCAGTACTTC. Its translation: CASSLEPVASYEQYF.

V is TRBV6-5 and J is TRBJ1-2; TRBD1 is a possible D gene (6 bases). Germline V CDR1 and CDR2: MNHEY, SVGAGI. The V end lost 0 bases, the J end lost 1 base, and 12 bases lay between the germline ends. This CDR3 is 16 amino acids long. The CDR3 DNA is TGTGCCAGCAGTTACTCTTCCAGGGGAAGTAACTATGGCTACACCTTC. Protein sequence: CASSYSSRGSNYGYTF.

V usage is TRBV5-1 and J usage is TRBJ1-1; perhaps TRBD1 as D (5 bases). CDR3 size: 13 residues. Germline V CDR1 and CDR2: SGHRS, YFSETQ. Trimming took 4 bases from V and 6 from J, leaving 13 bases between them. CDR3 DNA sequence: TGCGCCAGCAGCGAACCCGCACAGGCTGAAGCTTTCTTT. Protein sequence: CASSEPAQAEAFF.

The chain carries TRBV20-1 and TRBJ1-1, with 7 bases fitting TRBD1. The J segment lost 3 bases and the V segment lost 0 bases, leaving 13 bases of the junction unmatched. The CDR3 is 17 amino acids. Per germline, CDR1 DFQATT and CDR2 SNEGSKA (reference sequence). The CDR3 sequence: CSAREETGWDADTEAFF. CDR3 DNA sequence: TGCAGTGCTAGAGAGGAGACAGGGTGGGATGCGGACACTGAAGCTTTCTTT.

In this sample, this clonotype turned up a few times. A junction end diverges from the germline sequence, so it may reflect a read error. The chain combines TRBV12-3 or TRBV12-4 with TRBJ2-2; 8 bases are a match to TRBD2. The CDR3 has 15 residues. The CDR3 sequence is CASSLGAGDTGELFF. The CDR3 DNA sequence: TGTGCCAGCAGCTTAGGAGCGGGAGACACCGGGGAGCTGTTTTTT.